The entry below gives a single T cell receptor (beta chain) sequence along with its context. The data were taken from a study of control samples from healthy donors and cancer patients. This CDR3 spans 15 amino acids. Trimming took off 5 bases at V and 1 base at J, with 14 bases between the two ends. Germline CDR1 and CDR2: SGHVS and FNYEAQ. Produced via immunoSEQ multiplex PCR; TCRdb's table is partial and in-frame only. The sample has about 96,000 clones, 85% to 95% seen once. The origin of this receptor is a man between 18 and 35 years old in good health. This chain uses TRBV7-6 with TRBJ1-1; TRBD1 is a possible D gene (5 bases). The specimen sequenced was blood. CDR3 nucleotide sequence: TGTGCCAGCAGCCGCGTTATGAGGGGGAACACTGAAGCTTTCTTT. Protein sequence: CASSRVMRGNTEAFF.